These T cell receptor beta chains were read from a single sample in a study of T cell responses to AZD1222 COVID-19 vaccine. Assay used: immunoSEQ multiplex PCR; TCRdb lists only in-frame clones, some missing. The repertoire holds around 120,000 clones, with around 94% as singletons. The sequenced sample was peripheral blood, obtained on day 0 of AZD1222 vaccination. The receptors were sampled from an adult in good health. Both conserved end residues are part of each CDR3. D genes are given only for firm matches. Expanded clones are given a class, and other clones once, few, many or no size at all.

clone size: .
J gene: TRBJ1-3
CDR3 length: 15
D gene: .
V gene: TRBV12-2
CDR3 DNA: TGTGCAAGTCTCCGACCAGGTCACTCTGGAAACACCATATATTTT
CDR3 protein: CASLRPGHSGNTIYF

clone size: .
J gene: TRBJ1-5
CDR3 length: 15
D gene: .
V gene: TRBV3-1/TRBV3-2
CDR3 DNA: TGTGCCAGCAGTGCGGAAGGGCGGGGCAATCAGCCCCAGCATTTT
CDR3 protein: CASSAEGRGNQPQHF

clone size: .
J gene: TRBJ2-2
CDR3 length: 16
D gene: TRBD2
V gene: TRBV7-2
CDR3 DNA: TGTGCCAGCAGCTCCGAGGGAGGGGCTTGGACCGGGGAGCTGTTTTTT
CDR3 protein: CASSSEGGAWTGELFF

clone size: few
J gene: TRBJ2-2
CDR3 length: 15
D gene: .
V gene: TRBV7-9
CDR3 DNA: TGTGCCAGCAGCTTGACCAGTGCGAACACCGGGGAGCTGTTTTTT
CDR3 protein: CASSLTSANTGELFF

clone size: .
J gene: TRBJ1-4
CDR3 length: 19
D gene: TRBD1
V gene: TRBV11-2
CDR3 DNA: TGTGCCAGCAAGCAAGGGACAGGGGTACATCTCTATTTCCAAGAAAAACTGTTTTTT
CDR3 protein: CASKQGTGVHLYFQEKLFF

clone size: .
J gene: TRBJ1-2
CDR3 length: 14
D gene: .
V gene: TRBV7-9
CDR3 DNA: TGTGCCAGCAGCTTAAGTACAGCTAACTATGGCTACACCTTC
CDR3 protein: CASSLSTANYGYTF

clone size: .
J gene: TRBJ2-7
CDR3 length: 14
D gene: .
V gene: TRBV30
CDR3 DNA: TGTGCCTGGAGTCTAGGAGGGTTCTCCTACGAGCAGTACTTC
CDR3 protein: CAWSLGGFSYEQYF

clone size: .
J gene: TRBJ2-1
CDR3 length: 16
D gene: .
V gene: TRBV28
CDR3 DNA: TGTGCCAGCAGTAAAAATCGGGGGACAGTTGTCGATGAGCAGTTCTTC
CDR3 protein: CASSKNRGTVVDEQFF

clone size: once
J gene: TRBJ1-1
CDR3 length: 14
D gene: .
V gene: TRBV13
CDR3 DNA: TGTGCCAGCAGCAGCTTGAAGTTAAACACTGAAGCTTTCTTT
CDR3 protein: CASSSLKLNTEAFF

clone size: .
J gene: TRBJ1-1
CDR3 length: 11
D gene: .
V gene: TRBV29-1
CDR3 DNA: TGCAGCGTTGAAGATTACACTGAAGCTTTCTTT
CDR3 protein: CSVEDYTEAFF

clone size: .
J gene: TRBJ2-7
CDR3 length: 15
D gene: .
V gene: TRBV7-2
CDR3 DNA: TGTGCCAGCAGCTTAGTCGAGGCATTCTCCTACGAGCAGTACTTC
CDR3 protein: CASSLVEAFSYEQYF

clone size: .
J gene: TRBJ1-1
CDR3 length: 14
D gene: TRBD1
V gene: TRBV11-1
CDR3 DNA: TGTGCCAGCAGCTTAACAGGGGATCCCTCTGAAGCTTTCTTT
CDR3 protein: CASSLTGDPSEAFF

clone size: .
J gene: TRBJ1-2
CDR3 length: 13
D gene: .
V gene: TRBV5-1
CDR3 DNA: TGCGCCAGCAGCTCCGGGGCCTACTATGGCTACACCTTC
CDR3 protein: CASSSGAYYGYTF

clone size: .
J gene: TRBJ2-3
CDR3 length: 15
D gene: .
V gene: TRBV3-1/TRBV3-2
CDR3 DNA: TGTGCCAGCAGCCAAGGGAGGGGTGAAACAGATACGCAGTATTTT
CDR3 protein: CASSQGRGETDTQYF

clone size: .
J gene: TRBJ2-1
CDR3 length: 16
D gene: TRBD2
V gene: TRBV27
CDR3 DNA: TGTGCCAGCAGGCGGGGGGGCCTTATGACCTACAATGAGCAGTTCTTC
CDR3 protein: CASRRGGLMTYNEQFF

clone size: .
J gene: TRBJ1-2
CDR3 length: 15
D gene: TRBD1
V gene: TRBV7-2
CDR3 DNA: TGTGCCAGCAGCCCACAGGGGTTGTCTATCTATGGCTACACCTTC
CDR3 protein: CASSPQGLSIYGYTF

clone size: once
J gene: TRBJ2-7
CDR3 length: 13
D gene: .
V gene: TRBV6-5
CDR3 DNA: TGTGCCAGCACTACACCCGGGAGTGGCGAGCAGTACTTC
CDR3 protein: CASTTPGSGEQYF

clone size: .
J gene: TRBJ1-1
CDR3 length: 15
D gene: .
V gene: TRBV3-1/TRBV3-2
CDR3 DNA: TGTGCCAGCAGCCATAGAGGGGGAATGAACACTGAAGCTTTCTTT
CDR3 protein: CASSHRGGMNTEAFF

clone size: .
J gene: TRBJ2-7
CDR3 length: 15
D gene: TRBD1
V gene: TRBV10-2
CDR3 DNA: TGCGCCAGCACCTCCCATCCAGGGGGCACCTACGAGCAGTACTTC
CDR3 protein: CASTSHPGGTYEQYF

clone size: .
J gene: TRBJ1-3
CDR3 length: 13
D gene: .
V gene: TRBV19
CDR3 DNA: TGTGCCAGTGAACCTTACTCTGGAAACACCATATATTTT
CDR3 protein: CASEPYSGNTIYF

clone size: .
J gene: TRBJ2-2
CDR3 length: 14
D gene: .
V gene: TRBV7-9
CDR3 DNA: TGTGCCAGCAGCTTAGGACTCCAGACCGGGGAGCTGTTTTTT
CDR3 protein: CASSLGLQTGELFF

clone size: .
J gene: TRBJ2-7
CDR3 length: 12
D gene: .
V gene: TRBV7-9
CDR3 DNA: TGTGCCAGCAGCTTATTAGGGGACACGACTAACTTC
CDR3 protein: CASSLLGDTTNF

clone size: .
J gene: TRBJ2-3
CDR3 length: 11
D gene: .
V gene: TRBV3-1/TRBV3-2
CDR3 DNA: TGTGCCAGCAGCTTCACAGATACGCAGTATTTT
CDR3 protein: CASSFTDTQYF

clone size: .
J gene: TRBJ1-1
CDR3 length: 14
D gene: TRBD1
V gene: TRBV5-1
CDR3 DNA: TGCGCCAGCAGTCCCGGGACAGGGAACACTGAAGCTTTCTTT
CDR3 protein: CASSPGTGNTEAFF

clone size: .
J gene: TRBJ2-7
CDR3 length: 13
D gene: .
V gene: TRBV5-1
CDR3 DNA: TGCGCCAGCAGCGCCAGGGCCCCCTACGAGCAGTACTTC
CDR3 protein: CASSARAPYEQYF

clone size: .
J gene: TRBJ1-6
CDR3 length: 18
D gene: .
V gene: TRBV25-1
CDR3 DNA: TGTGCCAGCAGTGACCTTGCCTTGACAGGCCGCTATAATTCACCCCTCCACTTT
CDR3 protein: CASSDLALTGRYNSPLHF

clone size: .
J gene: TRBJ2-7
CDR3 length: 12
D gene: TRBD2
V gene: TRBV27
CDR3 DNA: TGTGCCAGCAGTCACCTAGCGGGGGTTTATATCTTC
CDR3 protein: CASSHLAGVYIF

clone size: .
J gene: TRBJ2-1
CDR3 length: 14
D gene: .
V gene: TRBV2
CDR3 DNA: TGTGCCAGCAGGTTCGGGCTAGCCGGGCGGGCGCAGTTCTTC
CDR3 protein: CASRFGLAGRAQFF

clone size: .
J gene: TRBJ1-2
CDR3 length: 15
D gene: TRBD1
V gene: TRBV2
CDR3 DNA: TGTGCCAGCAGTGAAGTACGGAGGGGGCGCGGTGGCTACACCTTC
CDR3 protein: CASSEVRRGRGGYTF

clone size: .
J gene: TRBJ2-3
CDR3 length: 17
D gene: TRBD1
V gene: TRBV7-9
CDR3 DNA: TGTGCCAGCAGCCCATGGGGCAGGGGGCTGGTCACAGATACGCAGTATTTT
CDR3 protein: CASSPWGRGLVTDTQYF

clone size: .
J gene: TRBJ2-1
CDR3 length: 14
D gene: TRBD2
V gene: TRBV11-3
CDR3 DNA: TGTGCCAGCGCCAGGAGCGGGATGAACAATGAGCAGTTCTTC
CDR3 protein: CASARSGMNNEQFF

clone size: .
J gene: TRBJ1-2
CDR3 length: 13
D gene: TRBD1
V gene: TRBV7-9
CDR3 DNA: TGTGCCAGCAGCCACGGGACAGGGGTGGGCTACACCTTC
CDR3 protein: CASSHGTGVGYTF

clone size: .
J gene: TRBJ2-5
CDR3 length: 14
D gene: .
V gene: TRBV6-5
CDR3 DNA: TGTGCCAGCAGTCCTTTTGGGGGTCAGGAGACCCAGTACTTC
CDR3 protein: CASSPFGGQETQYF

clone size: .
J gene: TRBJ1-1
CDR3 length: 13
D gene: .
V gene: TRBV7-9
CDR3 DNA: TGTGCCAGCGGCCAGGGCATGAACACTGAAGCTTTCTTT
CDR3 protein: CASGQGMNTEAFF

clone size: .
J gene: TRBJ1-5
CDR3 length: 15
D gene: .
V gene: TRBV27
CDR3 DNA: TGTGCCAGCAGACCACAGGGTTATAGCAATCAGCCCCAGCATTTT
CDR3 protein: CASRPQGYSNQPQHF

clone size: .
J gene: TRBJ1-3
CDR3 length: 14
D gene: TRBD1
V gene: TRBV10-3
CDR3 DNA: TGTGCCGTTGGGACAGGGACTTCCGGAAACACCATATATTTT
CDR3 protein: CAVGTGTSGNTIYF

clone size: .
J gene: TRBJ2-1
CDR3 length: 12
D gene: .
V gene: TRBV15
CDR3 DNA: TGTGCCACCAGCAGTTTAGGTAATGAGCAGTTCTTC
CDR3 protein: CATSSLGNEQFF

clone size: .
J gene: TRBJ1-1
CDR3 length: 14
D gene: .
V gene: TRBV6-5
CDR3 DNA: TGTGCCAGCAGTTACGCGCAGGAGAACACTGAAGCTTTCTTT
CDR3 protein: CASSYAQENTEAFF

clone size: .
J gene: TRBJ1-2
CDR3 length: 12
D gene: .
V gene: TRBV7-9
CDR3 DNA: TGTGCCAGCAGTACCGACAGGCGAGGCTACACCTTC
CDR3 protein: CASSTDRRGYTF

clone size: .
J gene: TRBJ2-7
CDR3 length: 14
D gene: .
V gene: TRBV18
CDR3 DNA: TGTGCCAGCTCACCGCAGAGGGTAGGAGCCGAGCAGTACTTC
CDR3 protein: CASSPQRVGAEQYF

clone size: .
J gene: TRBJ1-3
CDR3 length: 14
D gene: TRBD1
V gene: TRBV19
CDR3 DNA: TGTGCCACCACTCAGGGGGGCTCTGGAAACACCATATATTTT
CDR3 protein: CATTQGGSGNTIYF

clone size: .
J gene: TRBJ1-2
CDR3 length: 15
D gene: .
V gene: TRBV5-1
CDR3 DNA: TGCGCCAGCAGCCCAAACGTACAGGGTAACTATGGCTACACCTTC
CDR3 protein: CASSPNVQGNYGYTF

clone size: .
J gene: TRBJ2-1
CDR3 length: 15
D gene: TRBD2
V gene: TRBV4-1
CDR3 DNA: TGCGCCAGCAGCCAAGGACTAGCGGGGGGGCAAGAGCAGTTCTTC
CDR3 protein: CASSQGLAGGQEQFF

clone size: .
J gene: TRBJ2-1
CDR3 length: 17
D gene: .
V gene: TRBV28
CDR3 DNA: TGTGCCAGCAGTTCCTTCTGGACGGAACGGACCTACAATGAGCAGTTCTTC
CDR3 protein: CASSSFWTERTYNEQFF

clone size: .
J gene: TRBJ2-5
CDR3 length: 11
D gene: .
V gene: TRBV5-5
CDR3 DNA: TGTGCCAGCAGCTTTACGGAGACCCAGTACTTC
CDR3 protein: CASSFTETQYF

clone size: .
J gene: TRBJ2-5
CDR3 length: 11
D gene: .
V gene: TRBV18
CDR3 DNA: TGTGCCAGCTCAGAACAAGAGACCCAGTACTTC
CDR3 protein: CASSEQETQYF

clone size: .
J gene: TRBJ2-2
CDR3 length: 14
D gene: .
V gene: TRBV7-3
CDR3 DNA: TGTGCCAGCAGCGATTGGACATTTACCGGGGAGCTGTTTTTT
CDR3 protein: CASSDWTFTGELFF

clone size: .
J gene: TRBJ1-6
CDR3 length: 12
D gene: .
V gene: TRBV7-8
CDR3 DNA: TGTGCCAGCAGCTTTGCTAGATCACCCCTCCACTTT
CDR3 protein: CASSFARSPLHF

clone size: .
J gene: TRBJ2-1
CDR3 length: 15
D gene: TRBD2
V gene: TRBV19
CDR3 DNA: TGTGCCAGTAGCCCGGGACTAGTCGGCTTCAATGAGCAGTTCTTC
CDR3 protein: CASSPGLVGFNEQFF